The clone carrying this T cell receptor beta chain came up once. As processed by the authors: Quantification of nucleated cells was approximated via reference gene primer amplification. Generated by immunoSEQ multiplex PCR, the TCRdb table keeps only in-frame clones and is missing some. V and J calls and clone size are as listed in that table; D and trimming were resolved from the DNA. The sample shows 200,000 to 250,000 clones, around 84% of them seen only once. This sample is drawn from a study of blood T cell repertoires in COVID-19. Study at large: Collection of acute and convalescent COVID-19 samples took place in the United States, Italy and Spain. The cDNA or gDNA used as material had been derived from T cells, B-cell-depleted T cells, or PBMCs.

Sample: peripheral blood. This TCR was recovered from a woman aged 80 or older with active or convalescent COVID-19.

The CDR3 sequence: CASSLVGTQNNYGYTF. In DNA, the CDR3 is TGCGCCAGCAGCTTGGTGGGGACTCAGAATAACTATGGCTACACCTTC. The V and J genes are TRBV5-1 and TRBJ1-2; possibly TRBD1 for D (5 bases). This CDR3 has 16 amino acids. The germline V and J ends were trimmed by 0 bases and 1 base, with 13 bases remaining between them. CDR1 is SGHRS and CDR2 is YFSETQ in the germline V gene.